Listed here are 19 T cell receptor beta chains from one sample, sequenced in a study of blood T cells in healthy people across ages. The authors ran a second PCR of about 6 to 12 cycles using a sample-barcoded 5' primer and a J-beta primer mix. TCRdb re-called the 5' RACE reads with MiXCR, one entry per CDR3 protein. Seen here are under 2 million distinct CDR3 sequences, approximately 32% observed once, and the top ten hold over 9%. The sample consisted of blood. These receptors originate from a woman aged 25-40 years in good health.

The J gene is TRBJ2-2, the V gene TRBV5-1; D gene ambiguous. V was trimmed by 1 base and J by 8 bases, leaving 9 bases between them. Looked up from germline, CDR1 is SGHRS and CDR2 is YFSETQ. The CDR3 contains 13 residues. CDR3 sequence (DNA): TGCGCCAGCAGCTTGTCATCTGGGGGGGAGCTGTTTTTT. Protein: CASSLSSGGELFF. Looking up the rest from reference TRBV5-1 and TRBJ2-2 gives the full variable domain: KAGVTQTPRYLIKTRGQQVTLSCSPISGHRSVSWYQQTPGQGLQFLFEYFSETQRNKGNFPGRFSGRQFSNSRSEMNVSTLELGDSALYLCASSLSSGGELFFGEGSRLTVL.

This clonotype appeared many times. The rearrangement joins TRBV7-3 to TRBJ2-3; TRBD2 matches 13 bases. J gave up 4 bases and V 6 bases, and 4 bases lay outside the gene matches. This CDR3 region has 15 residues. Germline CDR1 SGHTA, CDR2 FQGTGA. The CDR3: CASSRTSGSADTQYF. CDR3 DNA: TGTGCCAGCAGTCGGACTAGCGGGAGTGCAGATACGCAGTATTTT. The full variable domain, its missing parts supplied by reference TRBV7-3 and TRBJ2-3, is GAGVSQTPSNKVTEKGKYVELRCDPISGHTALYWYRQSLGQGPEFLIYFQGTGAADDSGLPNDRFFAVRPEGSVSTLKIQRTERGDSAVYLCASSRTSGSADTQYFGPGTRLTVL.

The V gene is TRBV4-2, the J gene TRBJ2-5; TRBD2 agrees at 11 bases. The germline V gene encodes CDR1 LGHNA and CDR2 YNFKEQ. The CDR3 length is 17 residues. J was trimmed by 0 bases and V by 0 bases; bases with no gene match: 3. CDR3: CASSQEASGGYQETQYF. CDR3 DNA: TGTGCCAGCAGCCAAGAAGCTAGCGGGGGGTACCAAGAGACCCAGTACTTC.

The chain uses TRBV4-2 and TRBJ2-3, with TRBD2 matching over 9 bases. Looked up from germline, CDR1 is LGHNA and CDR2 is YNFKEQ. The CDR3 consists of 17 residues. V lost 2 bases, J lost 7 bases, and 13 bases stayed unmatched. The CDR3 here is CASSQRGVAGEGYTQYF. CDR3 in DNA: TGTGCCAGCAGCCAAAGGGGAGTAGCGGGAGAGGGGTATACGCAGTATTTT.

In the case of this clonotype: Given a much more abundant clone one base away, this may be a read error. CDR3 sequence (DNA): TGCAGCGCTGAAACAGGGGAGTCCTACGAGCAGTACTTC. Protein: CSAETGESYEQYF. The chain recombines TRBV29-1 with TRBJ2-7; TRBD1 matches 7 bases. Looked up from germline, CDR1 is SQVTM and CDR2 is ANQGSEA. The CDR3 runs to 13 residues.

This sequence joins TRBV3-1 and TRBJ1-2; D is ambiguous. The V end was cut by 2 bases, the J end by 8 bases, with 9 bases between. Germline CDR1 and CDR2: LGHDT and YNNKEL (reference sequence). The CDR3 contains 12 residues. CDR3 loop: CASSQLRLGYTF. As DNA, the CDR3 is TGTGCCAGCAGCCAATTGAGGTTGGGCTACACCTTC.

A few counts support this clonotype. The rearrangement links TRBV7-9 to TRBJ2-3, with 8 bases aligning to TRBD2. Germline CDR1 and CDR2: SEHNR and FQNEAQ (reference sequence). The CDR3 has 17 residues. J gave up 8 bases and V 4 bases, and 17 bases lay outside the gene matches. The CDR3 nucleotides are TGTGCCAGCAGCTCCGTCGGTAGCGGGGTAAAGCGGTCTACGCAGTATTTT. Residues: CASSSVGSGVKRSTQYF.

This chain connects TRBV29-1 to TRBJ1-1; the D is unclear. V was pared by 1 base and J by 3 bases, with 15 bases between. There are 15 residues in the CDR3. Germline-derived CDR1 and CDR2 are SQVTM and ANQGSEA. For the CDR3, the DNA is TGCAGCGTTGAAGGGCGGGAATTAGGGTACACTGAAGCTTTCTTT. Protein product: CSVEGRELGYTEAFF.

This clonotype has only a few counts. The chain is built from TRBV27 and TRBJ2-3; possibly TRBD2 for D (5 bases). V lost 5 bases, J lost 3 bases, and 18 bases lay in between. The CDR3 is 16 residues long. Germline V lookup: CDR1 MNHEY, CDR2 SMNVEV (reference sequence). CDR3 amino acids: CASSLDPQRFTDTQYF. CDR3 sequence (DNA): TGTGCCAGCAGTCTCGACCCCCAGCGGTTTACAGATACGCAGTATTTT.

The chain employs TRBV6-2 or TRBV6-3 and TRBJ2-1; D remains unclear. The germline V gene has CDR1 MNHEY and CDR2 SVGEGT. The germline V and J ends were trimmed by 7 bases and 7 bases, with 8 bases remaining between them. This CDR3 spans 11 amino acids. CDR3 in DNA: TGTGCCAGCACGTCCAGGAATGAGCAGTTCTTC. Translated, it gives CASTSRNEQFF.

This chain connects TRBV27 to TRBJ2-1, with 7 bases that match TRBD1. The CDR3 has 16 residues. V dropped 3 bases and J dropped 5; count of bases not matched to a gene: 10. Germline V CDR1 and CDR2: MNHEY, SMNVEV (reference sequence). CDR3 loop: CASSLPRPGTDNEQFF. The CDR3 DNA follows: TGTGCCAGCAGTTTGCCTAGACCCGGGACAGACAATGAGCAGTTCTTC.

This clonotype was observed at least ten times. This chain's CDR3 is CASSQVDSTDTQYF. CDR3 sequence (DNA): TGTGCCAGCAGCCAAGTTGACAGCACAGATACGCAGTATTTT. The chain uses TRBV3-1 and TRBJ2-3; D gene ambiguous. The CDR3 totals 14 residues. Germline assignment: CDR1 LGHDT and CDR2 YNNKEL (reference sequence). With 1 base removed from V and 0 bases from J, the gap between germline ends came to 5 bases.

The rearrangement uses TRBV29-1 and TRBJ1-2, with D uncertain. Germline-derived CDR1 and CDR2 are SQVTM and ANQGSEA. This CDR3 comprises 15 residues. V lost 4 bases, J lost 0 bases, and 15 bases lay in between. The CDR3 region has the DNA TGCAGCGTTGTCCCTTTGAGCAGGACTAACTATGGCTACACCTTC. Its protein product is CSVVPLSRTNYGYTF.

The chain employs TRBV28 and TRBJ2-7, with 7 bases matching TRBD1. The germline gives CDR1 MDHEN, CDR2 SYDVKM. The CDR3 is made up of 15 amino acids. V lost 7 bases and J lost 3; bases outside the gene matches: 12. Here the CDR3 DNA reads TGTGCCAGCAAGAGACAGGGACCGGCCGGCTACGAGCAGTACTTC. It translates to CASKRQGPAGYEQYF.

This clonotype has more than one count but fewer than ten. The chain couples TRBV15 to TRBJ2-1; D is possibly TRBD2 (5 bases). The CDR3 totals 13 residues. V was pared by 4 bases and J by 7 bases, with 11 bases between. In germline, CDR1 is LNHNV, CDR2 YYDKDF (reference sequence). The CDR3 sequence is CATSKPGVNEQFF. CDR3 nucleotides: TGTGCCACCAGCAAGCCCGGGGTAAATGAGCAGTTCTTC.

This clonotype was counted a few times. The CDR3, as DNA: TGTGCCAGCGATCACTGGGGGAGGGATGGCTACACCTTC. Encoded protein: CASDHWGRDGYTF. This chain links TRBV2 with TRBJ1-2, with TRBD1 as a possible D gene (5 bases). Germline V gene data show CDR1 as SNHLY and CDR2 as FYNNEI. The CDR3 runs to 13 residues. V was clipped by 8 bases and J by 6 bases, with 16 bases between them. Variable domain in full (rest from reference TRBV2 and TRBJ1-2): EPEVTQTPSHQVTQMGQEVILRCVPISNHLYFYWYRQILGQKVEFLVSFYNNEISEKSEIFDDQFSVERPDGSNFTLKIRSTKLEDSAMYFCASDHWGRDGYTFGSGTRLTVV.

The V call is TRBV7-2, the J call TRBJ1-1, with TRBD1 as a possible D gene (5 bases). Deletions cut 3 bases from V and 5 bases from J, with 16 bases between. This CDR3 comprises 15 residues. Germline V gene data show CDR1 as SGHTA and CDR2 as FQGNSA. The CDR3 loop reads CASSLSQGIGTEAFF. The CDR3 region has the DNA TGTGCCAGCAGCTTGTCTCAGGGTATCGGGACTGAAGCTTTCTTT.

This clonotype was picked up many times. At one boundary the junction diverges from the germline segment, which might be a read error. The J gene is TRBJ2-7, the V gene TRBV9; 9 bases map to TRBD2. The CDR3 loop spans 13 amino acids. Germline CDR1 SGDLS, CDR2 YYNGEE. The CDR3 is CASSGGSSYEQYF. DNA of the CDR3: TGCGCCAGCAGCGGGGGGAGCTCCTACGAGCAGTACTTC.

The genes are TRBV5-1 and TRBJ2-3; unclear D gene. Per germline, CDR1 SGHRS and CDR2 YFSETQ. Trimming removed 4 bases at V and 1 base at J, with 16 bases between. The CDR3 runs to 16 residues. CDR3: CASSLLGNSGTDTQYF. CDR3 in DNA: TGCGCCAGCAGCCTCCTGGGGAATTCCGGCACAGATACGCAGTATTTT.